What follows are 12 T cell receptor beta chains derived from one specimen sequenced in a study of shared clonotypes between healthy human individuals. Repertoires were generated with immunoSEQ multiplex PCR, while TCRdb's copy carries only in-frame clones and drops some. The table records about 1.5 million clones, about 98% of them present only once. The specimen was naive CD4+ T cells sorted from blood. Subset denoted: CD45RA+ positively selected. The origin of the receptors is a man aged 25-45 years in good health.

The rearrangement uses TRBV7-2 and TRBJ2-3; 9 positions match TRBD1. Germline lookup yields CDR1 SGHTA and CDR2 FQGNSA. This CDR3 contains 15 residues. J lost 4 bases, V lost 1 base, and 3 bases had no gene match. CDR3 loop: CASSLVTGGSDTQYF. DNA for the CDR3: TGTGCCAGCAGCTTAGTGACAGGGGGTTCAGATACGCAGTATTTT.

The chain carries TRBV28 and TRBJ2-4; TRBD2 might be the D (5 bases). Germline values: CDR1 MDHEN, CDR2 SYDVKM. Trimming cost V 6 bases and J 6 bases, with 24 bases left between them. The length of the CDR3 is 17 residues. The CDR3 DNA is TGTGCCAGCAGCCGCCTACTAGAGAGGCTGGGTATAAACATTCAGTACTTC. Translated: CASSRLLERLGINIQYF.

Concerning this clone itself: Other nucleotide sequences from this sample produce the same CDR3. The chain combines TRBV6-5 with TRBJ1-1; D possibly corresponds to TRBD1 (5 bases). The V and J ends lost 2 bases and 6 bases respectively, with 10 bases between them. Germline V gives CDR1 MNHEY, CDR2 SVGAGI. The CDR3 totals 13 residues. The DNA for the CDR3 is TGTGCCAGCAGTTACAGACAGAGGGCTGAAGCTTTCTTT. It specifies CASSYRQRAEAFF.

The chain uses TRBV7-2 and TRBJ2-7; 10 positions agree with TRBD2. CDR1 SGHTA and CDR2 FQGNSA come from the germline V gene. There are 13 residues in the CDR3. V dropped 4 bases and J dropped 6; count of bases not matched to a gene: 3. CDR3 residues: CASSSLAGAEQYF. The CDR3 DNA sequence: TGTGCCAGCAGCTCCCTAGCGGGAGCCGAGCAGTACTTC. The variable domain in full, completed from reference TRBV7-2 and TRBJ2-7, reads GAGVSQSPSNKVTEKGKDVELRCDPISGHTALYWYRQSLGQGLEFLIYFQGNSAPDKSGLPSDRFSAERTGGSVSTLTIQRTQQEDSAVYLCASSSLAGAEQYFGPGTRLTVT.

The chain joins TRBV11-2 to TRBJ2-1, with D possibly TRBD2 on 5 matching bases. The CDR3 is 14 amino acids. The germline V gene has CDR1 SGHAT and CDR2 FQNNGV. Trimming cost V 2 bases and J 5 bases, with 10 bases left between them. DNA of the CDR3: TGTGCCAGCAGCTTAATGAGCGGTAACAATGAGCAGTTCTTC. Translating gives CASSLMSGNNEQFF. The full variable domain, completed using reference TRBV11-2 and TRBJ2-1, is EAGVAQSPRYKIIEKRQSVAFWCNPISGHATLYWYQQILGQGPKLLIQFQNNGVVDDSQLPKDRFSAERLKGVDSTLKIQPAKLEDSAVYLCASSLMSGNNEQFFGPGTRLTVL.

The chain couples TRBV6-5 to TRBJ2-7, with 9 positions matching TRBD1. Unmatched junction bases numbered 5, after V lost 3 bases and J lost 5 bases. This CDR3 spans 14 amino acids. Germline V gives CDR1 MNHEY, CDR2 SVGAGI. CDR3 nucleotide sequence: TGTGCCAGCAGTTATGGGACAGGGAGGCACGAGCAGTACTTC. This encodes CASSYGTGRHEQYF.

This clone was seen only once. The V gene is TRBV4-3, the J gene TRBJ2-3; D is uncertain. Looked up from germline, CDR1 is LGHNA and CDR2 is YSLEER. Trimming cost V 0 bases and J 4 bases, with 17 bases left between them. CDR3 size: 17 residues. The CDR3 sequence is CASSQEGKAAWPDTQYF. The DNA of the CDR3 is TGCGCCAGCAGCCAAGAAGGGAAGGCAGCTTGGCCAGATACGCAGTATTTT.

The rearrangement uses TRBV27 and TRBJ1-1, with 8 nucleotides matching TRBD1. Germline V CDR1 and CDR2: MNHEY, SMNVEV (reference sequence). V lost 6 bases to trimming and J lost 6 bases; unmatched junction nucleotides: 9. The CDR3 length is 14 residues. CDR3 bases: TGTGCCAGCAGCATGGACAGGGTGCGGGCTGAAGCTTTCTTT. Translating it yields CASSMDRVRAEAFF.

The chain recombines TRBV9 with TRBJ2-2; TRBD2 matches at 10 bases. Unmatched junction bases numbered 6, after V lost 3 bases and J lost 4 bases. The CDR3 length is 16 residues. Germline CDR1 is SGDLS and CDR2 is YYNGEE. The CDR3 loop reads CASSGVASGGTGELFF. In DNA form, the CDR3 reads TGTGCCAGCAGCGGAGTTGCTAGCGGGGGCACCGGGGAGCTGTTTTTT. Filled out from reference TRBV9 and TRBJ2-2, the complete variable domain reads DSGVTQTPKHLITATGQRVTLRCSPRSGDLSVYWYQQSLDQGLQFLIQYYNGEERAKGNILERFSAQQFPDLHSELNLSSLELGDSALYFCASSGVASGGTGELFFGEGSRLTVL.

The rearrangement links TRBV27 to TRBJ2-7; D is possibly TRBD2 (6 bases). The germline V and J ends were trimmed by 6 bases and 0 bases, with 12 bases remaining between them. From germline, CDR1 is MNHEY and CDR2 SMNVEV (reference sequence). This CDR3 region has 14 residues. The CDR3, as DNA: TGTGCCAGCAGGGGGAGGAGGAGCTCCTACGAGCAGTACTTC. This gives the protein CASRGRRSSYEQYF.

V gene TRBV4-3 combines with J gene TRBJ1-5; TRBD1 might be the D (5 bases). Germline V gene data show CDR1 as LGHNA and CDR2 as YSLEER. The CDR3 covers 15 residues. Deletions cut 0 bases from V and 5 bases from J, with 11 bases between. CDR3 amino acids: CASSQDAGTDQPQHF. CDR3 bases: TGCGCCAGCAGCCAAGATGCAGGGACCGATCAGCCCCAGCATTTT.

The chain carries TRBV14 and TRBJ2-3, with unresolved D. CDR3 length equals 12 residues. Germline CDR1 and CDR2: SGHDN and FVKESK. Trimming pared 4 bases from V and 2 bases from J, leaving 4 bases between. CDR3 amino acids: CASSRDTDTQYF. The DNA for the CDR3 is TGTGCCAGCAGCCGAGACACAGATACGCAGTATTTT.